This T cell receptor (beta chain) was found in a study of T cells in tumors after PD-1 blockade. In germline, CDR1 is LGHDT, CDR2 YNNKEL (reference sequence). The CDR3 length is 14 residues. Trimming cost V 4 bases and J 3 bases, with 12 bases left between them. The table came from immunoSEQ multiplex PCR; TCRdb's copy has only in-frame clones and leaves some out. Of tens of thousands of clones listed, 78% are singletons. The clonotype originates from a human donor with basal cell carcinoma. V gene TRBV3-1 (or the pseudogene TRBV3-2) combines with J gene TRBJ2-5; tentatively, D is TRBD1 or TRBD2 (5 bases each). The input for sequencing was PBMCs, taken before anti-PD-1 treatment. CDR3 nucleotides: TGTGCCAGCAGCCCCGGGACGTATAAAGAGACCCAGTACTTC. Its protein product is CASSPGTYKETQYF.